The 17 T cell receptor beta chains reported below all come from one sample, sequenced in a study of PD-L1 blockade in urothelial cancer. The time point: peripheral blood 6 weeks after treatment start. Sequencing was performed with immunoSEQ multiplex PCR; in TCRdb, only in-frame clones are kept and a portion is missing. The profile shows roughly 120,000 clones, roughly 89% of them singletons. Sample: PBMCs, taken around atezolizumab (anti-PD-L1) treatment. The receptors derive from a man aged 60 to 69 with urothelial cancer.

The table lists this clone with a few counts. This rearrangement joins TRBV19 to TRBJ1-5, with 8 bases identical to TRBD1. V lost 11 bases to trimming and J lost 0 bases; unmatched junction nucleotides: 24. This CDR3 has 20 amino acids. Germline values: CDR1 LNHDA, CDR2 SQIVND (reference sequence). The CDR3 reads CASFPEVGRGRGDSNQPQHF. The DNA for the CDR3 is TGTGCCTCATTTCCGGAGGTGGGCAGGGGGCGCGGGGATAGCAATCAGCCCCAGCATTTT. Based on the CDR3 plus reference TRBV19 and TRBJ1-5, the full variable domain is DGGITQSPKYLFRKEGQNVTLSCEQNLNHDAMYWYRQDPGQGLRLIYYSQIVNDFQKGDIAEGYSVSREKKESFPLTVTSAQKNPTAFYLCASFPEVGRGRGDSNQPQHFGDGTRLSIL.

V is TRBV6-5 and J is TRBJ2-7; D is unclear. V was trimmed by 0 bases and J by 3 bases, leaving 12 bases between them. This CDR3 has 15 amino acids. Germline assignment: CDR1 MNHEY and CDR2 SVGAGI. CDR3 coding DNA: TGTGCCAGCAGTTACTCGAGGCTTGAAGGCTACGAGCAGTACTTC. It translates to CASSYSRLEGYEQYF.

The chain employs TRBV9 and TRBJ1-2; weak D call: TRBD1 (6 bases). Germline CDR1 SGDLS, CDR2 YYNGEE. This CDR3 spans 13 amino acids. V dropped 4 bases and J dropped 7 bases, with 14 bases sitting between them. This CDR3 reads CASSPGGPSGYTF. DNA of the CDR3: TGTGCCAGCAGCCCGGGGGGGCCCTCTGGCTACACCTTC.

In DNA form, the CDR3 reads TGTGCCAGTACCTTCAGGGGCAGGGGGCTGAGCTATGGCTACACCTTC. This codes for CASTFRGRGLSYGYTF. The chain combines TRBV19 with TRBJ1-2, with 8 bases matching TRBD1. The V and J ends lost 7 bases and 4 bases, in that order; junction bases with no gene match: 14. Germline CDR1 reads LNHDA; CDR2 reads SQIVND (reference sequence). This CDR3 region has 16 residues.

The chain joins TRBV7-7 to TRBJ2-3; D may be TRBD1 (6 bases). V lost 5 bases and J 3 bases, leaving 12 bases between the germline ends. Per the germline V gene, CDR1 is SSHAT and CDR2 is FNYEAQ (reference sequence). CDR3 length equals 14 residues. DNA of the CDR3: TGTGCCAGCAGCCCAGGGGCAGGGACAGATACGCAGTATTTT. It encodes CASSPGAGTDTQYF. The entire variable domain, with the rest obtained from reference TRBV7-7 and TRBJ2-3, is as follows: GAGVSQSPRYKVTKRGQDVTLRCDPISSHATLYWYQQALGQGPEFLTYFNYEAQPDKSGLPSDRFSAERPEGSISTLTIQRTEQRDSAMYRCASSPGAGTDTQYFGPGTRLTVL.

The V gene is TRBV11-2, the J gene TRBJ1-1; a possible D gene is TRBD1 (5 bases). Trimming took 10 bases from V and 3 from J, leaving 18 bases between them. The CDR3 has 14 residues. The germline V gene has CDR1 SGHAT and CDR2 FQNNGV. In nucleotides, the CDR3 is TGTGCCACCACCGGTCGGGGGTCCCACACTGAAGCTTTCTTT. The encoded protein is CATTGRGSHTEAFF.

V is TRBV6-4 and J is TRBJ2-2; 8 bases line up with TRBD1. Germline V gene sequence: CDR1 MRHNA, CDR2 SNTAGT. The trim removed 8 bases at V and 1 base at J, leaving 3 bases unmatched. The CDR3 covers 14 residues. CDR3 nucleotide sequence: TGTGCCAGCTCCGGGACAGGGAACACCGGGGAGCTGTTTTTT. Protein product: CASSGTGNTGELFF.

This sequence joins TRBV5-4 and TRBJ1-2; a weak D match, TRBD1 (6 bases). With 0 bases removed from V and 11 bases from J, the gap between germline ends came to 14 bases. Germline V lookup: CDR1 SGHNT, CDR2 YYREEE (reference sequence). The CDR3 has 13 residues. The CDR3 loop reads CASSLGARGGYTF. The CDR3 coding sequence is TGTGCCAGCAGCTTGGGAGCCAGGGGCGGGTACACCTTC.

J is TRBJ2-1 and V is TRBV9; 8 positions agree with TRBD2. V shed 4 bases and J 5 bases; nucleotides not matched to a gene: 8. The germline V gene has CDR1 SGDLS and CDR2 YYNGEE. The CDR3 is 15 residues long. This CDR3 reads CASSLGRGAHNEQFF. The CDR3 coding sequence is TGTGCCAGCAGCCTCGGGAGGGGGGCACACAATGAGCAGTTCTTC.

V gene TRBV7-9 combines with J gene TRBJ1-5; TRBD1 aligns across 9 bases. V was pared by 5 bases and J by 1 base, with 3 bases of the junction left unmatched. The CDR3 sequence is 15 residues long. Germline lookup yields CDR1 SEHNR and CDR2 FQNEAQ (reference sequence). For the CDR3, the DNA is TGTGCCAGCAGCGGGACAGGGTTCAGCAATCAGCCCCAGCATTTT. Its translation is CASSGTGFSNQPQHF. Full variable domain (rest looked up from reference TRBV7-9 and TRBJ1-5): DTGVSQNPRHKITKRGQNVTFRCDPISEHNRLYWYRQTLGQGPEFLTYFQNEAQLEKSRLLSDRFSAERPKGSFSTLEIQRTEQGDSAMYLCASSGTGFSNQPQHFGDGTRLSIL.

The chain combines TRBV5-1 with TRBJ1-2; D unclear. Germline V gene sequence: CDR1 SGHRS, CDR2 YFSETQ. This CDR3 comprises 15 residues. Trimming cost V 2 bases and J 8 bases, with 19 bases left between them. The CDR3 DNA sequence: TGCGCCAGCAGCTTTGGTACCCCACTCGAGGGCGGCTACACCTTC. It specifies CASSFGTPLEGGYTF. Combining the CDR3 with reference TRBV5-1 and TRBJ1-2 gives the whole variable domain KAGVTQTPRYLIKTRGQQVTLSCSPISGHRSVSWYQQTPGQGLQFLFEYFSETQRNKGNFPGRFSGRQFSNSRSEMNVSTLELGDSALYLCASSFGTPLEGGYTFGSGTRLTVV.

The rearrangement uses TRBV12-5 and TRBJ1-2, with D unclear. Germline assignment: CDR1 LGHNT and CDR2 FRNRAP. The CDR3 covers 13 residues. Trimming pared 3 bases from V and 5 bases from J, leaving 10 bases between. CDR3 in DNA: TGTGCTAGTGGTTTCGGTGGAGGGTATGGCTACACCTTC. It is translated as CASGFGGGYGYTF.

The CDR3 protein is CASSPDTRVGQPQHF. Here the CDR3 DNA reads TGTGCCAGCAGTCCAGACACGAGAGTAGGTCAGCCCCAGCATTTT. V usage is TRBV6-1 and J usage is TRBJ1-5; D is ambiguous. The V end was cut by 5 bases, the J end by 6 bases, with 17 bases between. The CDR3 consists of 15 residues. The germline V gene encodes CDR1 MNHNS and CDR2 SASEGT.

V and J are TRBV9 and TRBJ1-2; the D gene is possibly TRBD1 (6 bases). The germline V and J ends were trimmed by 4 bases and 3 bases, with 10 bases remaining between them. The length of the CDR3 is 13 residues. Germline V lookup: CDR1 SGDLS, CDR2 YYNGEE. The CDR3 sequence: CASSHRVDYGYTF. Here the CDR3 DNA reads TGTGCCAGCAGCCACAGGGTTGACTATGGCTACACCTTC.

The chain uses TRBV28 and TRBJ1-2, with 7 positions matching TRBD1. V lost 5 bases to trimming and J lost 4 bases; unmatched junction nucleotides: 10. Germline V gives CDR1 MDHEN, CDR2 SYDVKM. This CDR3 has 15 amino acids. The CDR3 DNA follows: TGTGCCAGCAGTCCCCACGACAGGGCCACCTATGGCTACACCTTC. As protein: CASSPHDRATYGYTF.

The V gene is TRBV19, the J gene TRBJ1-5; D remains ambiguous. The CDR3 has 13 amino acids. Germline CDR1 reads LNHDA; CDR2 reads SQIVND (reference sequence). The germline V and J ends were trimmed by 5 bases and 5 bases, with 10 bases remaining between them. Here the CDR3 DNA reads TGTGCCAGTAGTTCCTCCGGTGATCAGCCCCAGCATTTT. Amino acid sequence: CASSSSGDQPQHF.

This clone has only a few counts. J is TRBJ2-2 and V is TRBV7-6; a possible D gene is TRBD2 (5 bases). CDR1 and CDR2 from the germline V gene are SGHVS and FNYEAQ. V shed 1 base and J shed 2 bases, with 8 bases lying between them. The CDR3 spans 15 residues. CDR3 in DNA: TGTGCCAGCAGCTTAGGACTATTCAACACCGGGGAGCTGTTTTTT. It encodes CASSLGLFNTGELFF.